Listed here are 17 T cell receptor beta chains from one sample, sequenced in a study of blood T cell repertoires in COVID-19. Assay used: immunoSEQ multiplex PCR; TCRdb lists only in-frame clones, some missing. The sample records over 350,000 clones, approximately 90% being singletons. Sequenced input: PBMCs or T cells enriched from blood (not recorded which). The receptors shown here come from a woman under 30 with acute COVID-19.

The gene calls are TRBV28 and TRBJ1-2; D gene unclear. The CDR3 has 13 residues. V lost 2 bases to trimming and J lost 4 bases, with 8 bases between them. Germline V gene data show CDR1 as MDHEN and CDR2 as SYDVKM. The CDR3 nucleotides are TGTGCCAGCAGTTTACAGGTTCTCTATGGCTACACCTTC. Translating it yields CASSLQVLYGYTF.

This chain connects TRBV6-6 to TRBJ2-7; D uncertain. The ends were cut back, 8 bases at V and 4 bases at J, with 6 bases in the middle. This CDR3 comprises 10 residues. The germline gives CDR1 MNHNY, CDR2 SVGAGI (reference sequence). The CDR3 DNA reads TGTGCCAGCGGTAGTTACGAGCAGTACTTC. As protein: CASGSYEQYF.

The DNA of the CDR3 is TGTGCCATCAGTGAGTCGATTCTTCGCCGGGAGAGAAACACCATATATTTT. Its translation: CAISESILRRERNTIYF. The chain couples TRBV10-3 to TRBJ1-3; D gene unclear. This CDR3 is built from 17 residues. Germline-derived CDR1 and CDR2 are ENHRY and SYGVKD. The V end was cut by 0 bases, the J end by 5 bases, with 17 bases between.

The chain recombines TRBV7-6 with TRBJ2-7; 8 bases line up with TRBD2. This CDR3 has 16 residues. From germline, CDR1 is SGHVS and CDR2 FNYEAQ. V was pared by 5 bases and J by 2 bases, with 11 bases of the junction left unmatched. CDR3: CASSATTGLVPYEQYF. CDR3 coding DNA: TGTGCCAGCAGCGCTACAACGGGACTAGTCCCCTACGAGCAGTACTTC.

The chain has TRBV28 and TRBJ2-5; the match to TRBD2 covers 12 bases. Germline values: CDR1 MDHEN, CDR2 SYDVKM. The CDR3 spans 16 residues. V lost 7 bases to trimming and J lost 1 base; unmatched junction nucleotides: 7. The CDR3 loop reads CASTTVGLAGQETQYF. The CDR3 region has the DNA TGTGCCAGCACCACCGTGGGACTAGCGGGCCAAGAGACCCAGTACTTC.

The chain uses TRBV5-1 and TRBJ2-1; 14 positions match TRBD2. Germline V gives CDR1 SGHRS, CDR2 YFSETQ. J gave up 6 bases and V 0 bases, and 2 bases lay outside the gene matches. The CDR3 has 16 residues. The CDR3 region is CASSLAGLAGGNEQFF. DNA of the CDR3: TGCGCCAGCAGCTTGGCTGGACTAGCGGGAGGCAATGAGCAGTTCTTC.

The V gene is TRBV6-1, the J gene TRBJ2-3; the D gene is possibly TRBD2 (5 bases). The CDR3 loop spans 16 amino acids. Looked up from germline, CDR1 is MNHNS and CDR2 is SASEGT. V was trimmed by 0 bases and J by 3 bases, leaving 13 bases between them. The DNA of the CDR3 is TGTGCCAGCAGTGAAGCGAGGACCAGCGGAACAGATACGCAGTATTTT. Translated, it gives CASSEARTSGTDTQYF.

The J gene is TRBJ1-2, the V gene TRBV18; D is unclear. Per the germline V gene, CDR1 is KGHSH and CDR2 is LQKENI. V dropped 6 bases and J dropped 4 bases, with 9 bases sitting between them. The CDR3 spans 12 residues. CDR3 nucleotide sequence: TGTGCCAGCTCCCTGGACTCCTATGGCTACACCTTC. The encoded protein is CASSLDSYGYTF.

The chain has TRBV6-1 and TRBJ1-3; the D gene is possibly TRBD1 (6 bases). CDR3 length: 14 amino acids. V was cut by 2 bases and J by 2 bases, with 7 bases left in between. Germline CDR1 MNHNS, CDR2 SASEGT. In DNA, the CDR3 is TGTGCCAGCAGTGAATGGGGGCCTGGAAACACCATATATTTT. This translates into CASSEWGPGNTIYF.

CDR3 sequence: CASSPRSEENIQYF. In nucleotides, the CDR3 is TGTGCCAGCAGCCCACGTAGCGAGGAAAACATTCAGTACTTC. V gene TRBV11-2 combines with J gene TRBJ2-4; D is perhaps TRBD2 (5 bases). With 5 bases removed from V and 5 bases from J, the gap between germline ends came to 13 bases. The CDR3 is 14 amino acids. The germline CDR1 and CDR2 sequences are SGHAT and FQNNGV.

The V call is TRBV27, the J call TRBJ1-1, with TRBD1 as a possible D gene (6 bases). Germline CDR1 MNHEY, CDR2 SMNVEV (reference sequence). The length of the CDR3 is 12 residues. The ends were cut back, 7 bases at V and 8 bases at J, with 14 bases in the middle. The CDR3 reads CASIRGSPEAFF. DNA for the CDR3: TGTGCCAGCATCAGGGGCTCGCCAGAAGCTTTCTTT.

This sequence joins TRBV19 and TRBJ2-1; weak D call: TRBD1 (5 bases). Germline assignment: CDR1 LNHDA and CDR2 SQIVND (reference sequence). The ends were cut back, 7 bases at V and 5 bases at J, with 12 bases in the middle. CDR3 length: 13 residues. Here the CDR3 reads CASNFQGNNEQFF. DNA for the CDR3: TGTGCCAGTAACTTCCAGGGCAACAATGAGCAGTTCTTC.

Regarding this clone: Other DNA sequences in this sample translate to the same CDR3. This chain connects TRBV7-9 to TRBJ1-5; D might be TRBD1 (5 bases). The CDR3 has 14 amino acids. The ends were cut back, 3 bases at V and 1 base at J, with 7 bases in the middle. Germline V gene sequence: CDR1 SEHNR, CDR2 FQNEAQ (reference sequence). CDR3 amino acids: CASSLTDSNQPQHF. CDR3 coding DNA: TGTGCCAGCAGCTTGACAGACAGCAATCAGCCCCAGCATTTT.

The chain has TRBV30 and TRBJ2-7, with 7 nucleotides matching TRBD1. Germline CDR1 GTSNPN, CDR2 SVGIG (reference sequence). CDR3 size: 14 residues. J gave up 4 bases and V 0 bases, and 6 bases lay outside the gene matches. CDR3 protein: CAWSVKGARYEQYF. In DNA form, the CDR3 reads TGTGCCTGGAGTGTAAAGGGGGCGAGGTACGAGCAGTACTTC.

A single count supports this clone. The V and J genes are TRBV6-2 or TRBV6-3 and TRBJ2-7; D is unclear. The CDR3 is made up of 15 amino acids. The ends were cut back, 4 bases at V and 2 bases at J, with 15 bases in the middle. Germline V gene data show CDR1 as MNHEY and CDR2 as SVGEGT. The CDR3 coding sequence is TGTGCCAGCAGTTCCCTCGTCCGAGGAACCTACGAGCAGTACTTC. Encoded protein: CASSSLVRGTYEQYF.

The gene calls are TRBV18 and TRBJ2-7, with TRBD2 matching over 9 bases. This CDR3 comprises 16 residues. The germline V gene encodes CDR1 KGHSH and CDR2 LQKENI. J was trimmed by 2 bases and V by 2 bases; bases with no gene match: 7. The CDR3 DNA reads TGTGCCAGCTCACCAATGGCGGGGGGGCAGCCCTACGAGCAGTACTTC. Its protein is CASSPMAGGQPYEQYF.

This rearrangement joins TRBV6-6 to TRBJ1-2, with D tentatively TRBD1 (5 bases). The V end lost 2 bases, the J end lost 4 bases, and 11 bases lay between the germline ends. This CDR3 has 14 residues. Germline loops: CDR1 MNHNY, CDR2 SVGAGI (reference sequence). Written as DNA, the CDR3 is TGTGCCAGCAGTTACGAACAGGCAATCTATGGCTACACCTTC. It specifies CASSYEQAIYGYTF.